This T cell receptor (beta chain) derives from a study of T cells of healthy individuals. One entry per CDR3 protein results from TCRdb running MiXCR on the 5' RACE reads. The table has under 70,000 distinct CDR3 sequences, roughly 14% seen once. V was clipped by 3 bases and J by 2 bases, with 12 bases between them. Germline-derived CDR1 and CDR2 are SGDLS and YYNGEE. This CDR3 is 15 amino acids long. The sequence derives from a human donor in good health. The V and J genes are TRBV9 and TRBJ2-1, with D possibly called TRBD1 or TRBD2 (6 bases each). The chain's CDR3 is CASSAGGGAYNEQFF. The CDR3, as DNA: TGTGCCAGCAGCGCCGGGGGCGGAGCCTACAATGAGCAGTTCTTC.